The clone carrying this TCR beta chain was recorded a few times. The germline gives CDR1 SEHNR, CDR2 FQNEAQ (reference sequence). Between the trimmed V and J ends, which lost 0 bases and 6 bases, there was a span of 12 bases. This CDR3 has 14 amino acids. Patients showing uncontrolled infection, other autoimmune disease, pregnancy or lactation were ineligible. PBMCs were obtained from 10 ml fresh peripheral blood. The TCR beta CDR3 regions underwent amplification using RNA transcripts as the source. Carried out on the TCR CDR3, a first-round RT-PCR used the HTBI primer set. One entry per CDR3 protein results from TCRdb running MiXCR on the multiplex PCR reads. The sample contains around 350,000 distinct CDR3 sequences, about a sixth of which appear only once. The data derive from a study of T cells in Graves' hyperthyroidism and ophthalmopathy.

The specimen was blood. This receptor was obtained from a woman under 40 with Graves' hyperthyroidism that later progressed to Graves' ophthalmopathy. This chain links TRBV7-9 with TRBJ2-7, with D perhaps matching TRBD2 (5 bases). The CDR3 DNA is TGTGCCAGCAGCTTAGCCGGGCGGGTACTCGAGCAGTACTTC. This encodes CASSLAGRVLEQYF.